This entry is about one T cell receptor (beta chain). Its antigen is unknown. The same CDR3 can be traced to other DNA sequences in this sample. These patients had recovered from COVID-19 ranging mild to severe. Per the germline V gene, CDR1 is LGHDT and CDR2 is YNNKEL (reference sequence). Trimming stripped 5 bases from V and 8 bases from J, with 15 bases between. This CDR3 has 14 amino acids. The sample comes from a study of CD4 T cell repertoires in COVID-19. General study points: Some SARS-CoV-2 clonotypes, between about 6.5 and 25%, recurred in SARS-CoV and/or HKU1 cultures.

Data came from immunoSEQ multiplex PCR; TCRdb stores just in-frame clones and leaves some out. This table holds about 1,700 clones, roughly a sixth found once. The sample was memory CD4+ T cells, cultured in vitro, taken after recovery from COVID-19. V gene TRBV3-1 (or the pseudogene TRBV3-2) combines with J gene TRBJ1-4; TRBD1 might be the D (5 bases). The receptor's source is a human donor who had COVID-19. The CDR3, as DNA: TGTGCCAGCAGCAAAAGGGGCCACGGGGAAAAACTGTTTTTT. Translated, it gives CASSKRGHGEKLFF.